These 8 T cell receptor beta chains share one sample of origin, sequenced in a study of T cell repertoires in cytomegalovirus infection. From the reads, TCRdb called clonotypes with MiXCR, one entry per CDR3 protein. This sample has roughly 500,000 distinct CDR3 sequences, with 25% to 35% found just once. Their antigens are not known. Here the sequenced sample was cultured PBMCs, taken from culture after CMV antigen stimulation. The receptors come from a human donor in good health (CMV status not recorded). Some clones in this sample may be carry-over from other donors' samples.

This clonotype has only a few counts. J is TRBJ1-2 and V is TRBV28; tentatively, D is TRBD1 (5 bases). Germline-derived CDR1 and CDR2 are MDHEN and SYDVKM. The CDR3 contains 13 residues. V lost 1 base and J lost 6, with 9 bases in between. CDR3 sequence: CASSLSDRNGYTF. Here the CDR3 DNA reads TGTGCCAGCAGTTTATCTGACAGAAATGGCTACACCTTC.

V gene TRBV10-3 combines with J gene TRBJ2-1; 11 bases align to TRBD1. Germline CDR1 reads ENHRY; CDR2 reads SYGVKD. The ends lost 8 bases at V and 6 bases at J; junction bases unmatched: 6. There are 14 residues in the CDR3. The CDR3 region has the DNA TGTGCCATCCGAGAAGGGACAGGGGGCAATGAGCAGTTCTTC. This sequence encodes CAIREGTGGNEQFF.

This clonotype has only a few counts. V and J are TRBV27 and TRBJ2-1; 13 bases map to TRBD2. V gave up 5 bases and J gave up 8 bases; unmatched junction bases: 6. Germline CDR1 and CDR2: MNHEY and SMNVEV (reference sequence). The CDR3 length is 15 residues. The CDR3 DNA reads TGTGCCAGCAGTACCACTAGCGGGAGGGCCCATGAGCAGTTCTTC. It codes for CASSTTSGRAHEQFF.

The rearrangement joins TRBV29-1 to TRBJ2-2, with unresolved D. The CDR3 has 14 residues. Germline CDR1 is SQVTM and CDR2 is ANQGSEA. V was pared by 6 bases and J by 0 bases, with 11 bases between. The CDR3 reads CSVGQPANTGELFF. The CDR3 DNA reads TGCAGCGTCGGCCAGCCCGCGAACACCGGGGAGCTGTTTTTT.

The V gene is TRBV20-1, the J gene TRBJ2-5; D remains unclear. The V and J ends lost 3 bases and 4 bases respectively, with 9 bases between them. This CDR3 spans 12 amino acids. Per germline, CDR1 DFQATT and CDR2 SNEGSKA (reference sequence). The CDR3 nucleotides read TGCAGTGCTAGCAACTATCCAGAGACCCAGTACTTC. Its translation: CSASNYPETQYF.

The sample holds a few counts of this clonotype. The V gene is TRBV3-1, the J gene TRBJ2-5; D might be TRBD1 (5 bases). V was shortened by 4 bases and J by 10 bases, with 19 bases between the two germline ends. This CDR3 has 14 residues. The V gene's germline CDR1 is LGHDT and CDR2 YNNKEL (reference sequence). CDR3 DNA: TGTGCCAGCAGCCCGGTAGGGGCTGGCCAGGGCCAGTACTTC. It translates to CASSPVGAGQGQYF.

The sample holds a few counts of this clonotype. The chain employs TRBV11-2 and TRBJ1-1; D gene uncertain. Per germline, CDR1 SGHAT and CDR2 FQNNGV. The CDR3 length is 16 residues. Trimming shortened V by 4 bases and J by 0 bases, and 15 bases separated the two germline ends. The chain's CDR3 is CASSSSLSPMNTEAFF. CDR3 DNA sequence: TGTGCCAGCAGCTCCTCCCTCAGTCCCATGAACACTGAAGCTTTCTTT.

In its sample, this clonotype was seen a few times. V usage is TRBV19 and J usage is TRBJ2-1; maybe TRBD1 (5 bases). The CDR3 covers 16 residues. Germline CDR1 LNHDA, CDR2 SQIVND (reference sequence). Trimming left V 0 bases short and J 2 bases short, with 11 bases between. The CDR3 sequence: CASSIDLGQPYNEQFF. As DNA, the CDR3 is TGTGCCAGTAGTATAGATCTGGGGCAGCCCTACAATGAGCAGTTCTTC.